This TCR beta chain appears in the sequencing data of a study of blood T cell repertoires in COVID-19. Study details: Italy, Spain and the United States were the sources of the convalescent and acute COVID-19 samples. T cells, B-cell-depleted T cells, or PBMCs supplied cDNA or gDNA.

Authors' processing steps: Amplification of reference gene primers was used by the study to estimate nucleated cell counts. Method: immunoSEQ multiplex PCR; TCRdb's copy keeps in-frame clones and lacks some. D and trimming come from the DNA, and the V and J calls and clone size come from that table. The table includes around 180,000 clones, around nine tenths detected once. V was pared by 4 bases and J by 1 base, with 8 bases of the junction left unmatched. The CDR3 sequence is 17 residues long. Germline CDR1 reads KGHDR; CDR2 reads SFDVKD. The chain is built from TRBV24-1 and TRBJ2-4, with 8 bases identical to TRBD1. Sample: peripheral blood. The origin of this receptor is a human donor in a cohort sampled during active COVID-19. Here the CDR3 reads CATSDPGQGSAKNIQYF. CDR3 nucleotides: TGTGCCACCAGTGACCCCGGACAGGGTTCGGCCAAAAACATTCAGTACTTC.